This T cell receptor (beta chain) derives from a study of blood T cells in healthy people across ages (dated by TCRdb to between 2014 and 2017). Context from the whole study: In model experiments, template switching captured roughly one uniquely barcoded TCR beta cDNA molecule for every two T cells. Donors were grouped into four age groups: young (average about 15 years), middle-aged (39), aged (approximately 67) and long-lived (over 80). The study analyzed two additional independent replicas of 1 million unique cDNA reads from the same blood draw for two donors, one aged 18 to 29 and one aged 80 or older. The study measured age-related changes in TCR beta repertoire diversity using deep sequencing normalized with unique cDNA molecular identifiers. To avoid experimental bias, donors of different ages were spread randomly across the sequencing lanes.

Taken from the germline V gene, the CDR1 and CDR2 loops are MNHEY and SVGEGT. The CDR3 contains 15 residues, cysteine and phenylalanine counted. The sequence is cut down to CDR3 DNA, 45 bases in frame from base 1. Broad study findings and their caveats: Observed TCR beta diversity per million T cells fell roughly linearly with age, and a significant reduction was already apparent by age about 38. Because profiling used bulk unsorted PBMCs, naive and antigen-experienced compartments could not be compared conclusively. The long-lived group showed more naive CD4+ T cells, fewer expanded clones and increased TCR diversity than the aged group, suggesting age selection. The CMV infection status of donors was not known, potentially confounding age-related changes in expanded clonotypes. Estimates of total diversity based on one million sequenced T cells were regarded as lower bounds and as underestimates. The percentage of naive T cells measured by flow cytometry correlated strongly with observed TCR beta diversity.

Systemically healthy Caucasian individuals from Russia, about 38 in total and aged roughly 6 to 100 years, were included as donors. Each donor gave approximately 10 milliliters of peripheral blood, collected into EDTA-treated Vacutainer tubes. Ficoll-Paque density-gradient centrifugation was used to isolate PBMCs, with at least 6.5 million per sample. Trizol reagent was used to extract total RNA from PBMCs, with at least 5.5 micrograms per sample. The percentages of naive CD45RAhigh/CD27high T cells were determined by flow cytometry on a PBMC aliquot from every donor. Concerning this clonotype: Its cognate antigen has yet to be identified. Its ends do not fully match the called genes, so a read error is possible.

The library relied on 5' RACE. TCRdb shows the sequencer as Illumina HiSeq 2500. A second PCR of roughly 7 to 12 cycles was performed with a sample-barcoded 5' primer and a J-beta primer mix. A unique molecular identifier was introduced onto each TCR beta cDNA molecule by a template-switch 5' adaptor carrying 12 random nucleotides. At least 3 million CDR3-containing paired-end reads were obtained from each sample. All of the RNA was converted into first-strand cDNA using the Mint cDNA synthesis kit, with a TRBC-specific oligonucleotide serving as the primer. After uracil-DNA glycosylase treatment, a first 18-cycle PCR used universal primers M1SS and BC2_uni_R on all cDNA. In the paper's pipeline: Normalization of each sample was performed by random selection of 1 million high-quality reads, each carrying a distinct molecular identifier. Reads with shared molecular identifiers were discarded instead of being binned into consensus sequences. MiTCR, set to a Q25 quality threshold and the strictest error-elimination algorithm, was used for CDR3 identification, clonotype clustering and error correction. A nonparametric unseen species model with Euler transformation was used to estimate a lower bound on total TCR beta diversity. TCRdb reanalyzed the raw reads on its own, using fastp at Q25 for trimming and MiXCR for clone calling, and kept in-frame beta chains. Under each unique CDR3 protein, matching rows form one entry showing the most common genes and DNA. What appears here as the V and J calls and clone size reflects TCRdb's work, not the paper's. The sample contains around 1.5 million distinct CDR3 sequences, about 43% of them found a single time. In total, the top ten clones hold 7.9% of the sample.

The material sequenced was blood. The source of this sequence is a woman between 18 and 29 years old in good health. The chain is made from TRBV6-2 or TRBV6-3 and TRBJ2-5; 8 bases in the junction line up with TRBD1. The better agreement between TRBJ2-7 and the DNA end casts doubt on the J call. The CDR3 corresponds to CANSFPGQATYEQYF. The DNA is as follows: TGTGCCAACAGTTTTCCGGGACAGGCGACCTACGAGCAGTACTTC.